This is a list of T cell receptor beta chains from one sample in a study of T cells and copy number aberrations in small-cell lung cancer. Assay used: immunoSEQ multiplex PCR; TCRdb lists only in-frame clones, some missing. The sample includes some 6,300 clones, roughly 76% of them seen just once. Sequenced material: tumor tissue. The source is a man aged 45-60 years with small cell lung cancer. Each CDR3 is given with its conserved first and last residue. The D gene is left open where the match is weak. Size is omitted from some rows. Given values are once, few, many or a class for expanded clones.

>few|TRBJ2-7|12|TRBV10-2|.
CASSDLAHEQYF
TGCGCCAGCAGTGATTTGGCTCACGAGCAGTACTTC
>few|TRBJ2-5|14|TRBV10-3|TRBD2
CAISAAGVTETQYF
TGTGCCATCAGTGCCGCGGGAGTTACAGAGACCCAGTACTTC
>few|TRBJ2-2|16|TRBV28|.
CASSFLPGRNTGELFF
TGTGCCAGCAGTTTCCTCCCCGGGAGAAACACCGGGGAGCTGTTTTTT
>.|TRBJ2-1|13|TRBV28|TRBD2
CASGRANVDEQFF
TGTGCCAGCGGGAGGGCGAACGTGGATGAGCAGTTCTTC
>.|TRBJ2-1|14|TRBV19|.
CASSIRGSLNEQFF
TGTGCCAGTAGTATCCGAGGGAGTCTCAATGAGCAGTTCTTC
>.|TRBJ2-7|15|TRBV30|TRBD1
CAWTPPGTAVGEQYF
TGTGCCTGGACCCCCCCCGGGACAGCCGTTGGCGAGCAGTACTTC
>.|TRBJ2-3|12|TRBV10-1|.
CASLKRADTQYF
TGCGCCAGCTTGAAGAGGGCAGATACGCAGTATTTT
>.|TRBJ2-5|13|TRBV5-1|.
CASSLETGETQYF
TGCGCCAGCAGCTTGGAAACAGGGGAGACCCAGTACTTC
>few|TRBJ2-1|13|TRBV11-3|.
CASSLGNYNEQFF
TGTGCCAGCAGCTTAGGAAACTACAATGAGCAGTTCTTC
>.|TRBJ1-1|14|TRBV30|.
CAWSGLAGKSEAFF
TGTGCCTGGAGTGGGTTGGCAGGGAAATCTGAAGCTTTCTTT
>.|TRBJ2-1|13|TRBV6-1|TRBD1
CASSEAPAGGRFF
TGTGCCAGCAGTGAAGCCCCCGCAGGGGGCAGATTCTTC
>.|TRBJ1-4|13|TRBV7-6|TRBD1
CATRTGHNEKLFF
TGTGCCACCCGGACAGGCCATAATGAAAAACTGTTTTTT
>.|TRBJ1-4|14|TRBV28|TRBD1
CASSLGTENEKLFF
TGTGCCAGCAGTTTGGGGACAGAAAATGAAAAACTGTTTTTT
>.|TRBJ1-2|16|TRBV2|TRBD1
CASSFTLQGANYGYTF
TGTGCCAGCAGTTTTACTCTCCAGGGGGCGAACTATGGCTACACCTTC
>medium-sized|TRBJ1-4|15|TRBV10-3|TRBD1
CAIRIQGGGGEKLFF
TGTGCCATCAGGATACAAGGGGGCGGAGGTGAAAAACTGTTTTTT
>.|TRBJ2-7|14|TRBV25-1|.
CASSESGVSNEQYF
TGTGCCAGCAGTGAATCAGGGGTCTCCAACGAGCAGTACTTC
>.|TRBJ1-5|13|TRBV5-8|.
CASSLAPSGAQHF
TGTGCCAGCAGCTTGGCACCTTCGGGGGCCCAGCATTTT
>medium-sized|TRBJ1-2|12|TRBV27|TRBD1
CASSRGNYGYTF
TGTGCCAGCAGCAGGGGGAACTATGGCTACACCTTC
>.|TRBJ2-7|11|TRBV28|.
CASSTTYEQYF
TGTGCCAGCAGTACAACCTACGAGCAGTACTTC
>.|TRBJ2-2|13|TRBV19|.
CASSMYSTGELFF
TGTGCCAGTAGTATGTACAGTACCGGGGAGCTGTTTTTT
>.|TRBJ2-7|14|TRBV5-6|TRBD2
CASSLEGGPAEQYF
TGTGCCAGCAGCTTGGAGGGAGGGCCCGCCGAGCAGTACTTC
>.|TRBJ1-4|14|TRBV6-1|.
CASSEGGLGEKLFF
TGTGCCAGCAGTGAGGGGGGGCTGGGGGAAAAACTGTTTTTT
>.|TRBJ1-2|15|TRBV16|TRBD1
CASSLFTGGNAGYTF
TGTGCCAGCAGCCTTTTCACAGGGGGGAATGCTGGCTACACCTTC
>.|TRBJ2-7|13|TRBV10-3|.
CAITEGGAYEQYF
TGTGCCATCACCGAAGGTGGGGCCTACGAGCAGTACTTC
>.|TRBJ2-2|17|TRBV25-1|TRBD2
CASNSWTSGRGFGELFF
TGTGCCAGCAATAGTTGGACTAGCGGGAGAGGGTTCGGGGAGCTGTTTTTT
>.|TRBJ1-1|14|TRBV5-1|.
CASSLTGMNTEAFF
TGCGCCAGCAGCTTGACAGGGATGAACACTGAAGCTTTCTTT
>.|TRBJ1-2|14|TRBV11-2|.
CASSLYFGAYGYTF
TGTGCCAGCAGCTTATACTTCGGAGCCTATGGCTACACCTTC
>.|TRBJ1-3|13|TRBV29-1|.
CSVDAGSGNTIYF
TGCAGCGTTGATGCGGGTTCTGGAAACACCATATATTTT
>.|TRBJ2-3|19|TRBV5-1|TRBD2
CASSLLGLAGGPGGDTQYF
TGCGCCAGCAGCCTACTAGGACTAGCGGGAGGCCCGGGTGGAGATACGCAGTATTTT
>few|TRBJ2-1|13|TRBV27|.
CASSLGRYNEQFF
TGTGCCAGCAGTTTGGGGAGATACAATGAGCAGTTCTTC
>.|TRBJ2-7|14|TRBV6-1|TRBD1
CASRRQGSLYEQYF
TGTGCCAGCAGACGACAGGGGTCCCTTTACGAGCAGTACTTC
>.|TRBJ2-1|15|TRBV15|.
CATSSPQGGYNEQFF
TGTGCCACCAGCAGCCCACAGGGGGGGTACAATGAGCAGTTCTTC
>.|TRBJ2-7|14|TRBV2|.
CASSEDVRHYEQYF
TGTGCCAGCAGTGAAGATGTGCGACACTACGAGCAGTACTTC
>.|TRBJ1-1|14|TRBV28|.
CASSIGAERTEAFF
TGTGCCAGCAGTATTGGGGCAGAGCGTACTGAAGCTTTCTTT
>.|TRBJ2-7|14|TRBV7-9|.
CASSFPGQYYEQYF
TGTGCCAGCAGCTTTCCAGGACAGTACTACGAGCAGTACTTC
>.|TRBJ2-5|15|TRBV7-9|.
CASSPLVAARETQYF
TGTGCCAGCAGCCCCTTGGTAGCGGCAAGAGAGACCCAGTACTTC
>.|TRBJ2-3|16|TRBV19|TRBD1
CASGPRGQAPEGTQYF
TGTGCCAGTGGTCCCAGAGGACAGGCTCCCGAGGGGACGCAGTATTTT
>.|TRBJ1-1|13|TRBV5-1|.
CASSSGRNTEAFF
TGCGCCAGCAGCTCTGGACGGAACACTGAAGCTTTTTTT
>.|TRBJ2-7|14|TRBV5-4|.
CASSPTRRLYEQYF
TGTGCCAGCAGCCCCACCAGGCGGCTCTACGAGCAGTACTTC
>.|TRBJ1-1|14|TRBV28|TRBD1
CASTEGAGNTEAFF
TGTGCCAGTACTGAGGGGGCTGGGAACACTGAAGCTTTCTTT
>.|TRBJ2-1|15|TRBV5-4|.
CASSLELGRSNEQFF
TGTGCCAGCAGCTTGGAGCTTGGCAGGTCGAATGAGCAGTTCTTC
>few|TRBJ2-2|18|TRBV28|TRBD1
CASRRENRDRWSTGELFF
TGTGCCAGCAGACGAGAGAACCGGGACAGGTGGAGCACCGGGGAGCTGTTTTTT
>.|TRBJ2-3|17|TRBV13|TRBD2
CASSLLAGGPGTDTQYF
TGTGCCAGCAGCCTATTAGCGGGAGGGCCTGGGACAGATACGCAGTATTTT
>once|TRBJ1-1|14|TRBV30|TRBD1
CAWSRGQGSPEAFF
TGTGCCTGGAGTAGGGGACAGGGCTCCCCTGAAGCTTTCTTT